Shown below are 25 T cell receptor beta chains from a single sample sequenced in a study of cytomegalovirus exposure and HLA in healthy donors. Amplification used 60 Vbeta primers and 13 Jbeta primers. The method was immunoSEQ multiplex PCR; TCRdb's version includes in-frame clones alone and lacks a portion of them. The table records some 200,000 clones, over 60% of them present only once. Sequences were obtained from PBMCs. The receptors originated from a man in his late teens or twenties in good health and CMV-seronegative.

The chain employs TRBV7-9 and TRBJ2-3, with D possibly TRBD2 on 6 matching bases. This CDR3 has 13 residues. From germline, CDR1 is SEHNR and CDR2 FQNEAQ (reference sequence). Between the trimmed V and J ends, which lost 5 bases and 0 bases, there was a span of 6 bases. The CDR3 DNA is TGTGCCAGCAGCGGGACTAGCACAGATACGCAGTATTTT. Protein: CASSGTSTDTQYF.

The J gene is TRBJ1-2, the V gene TRBV19, with 8 bases aligning to TRBD1. Germline CDR1 LNHDA, CDR2 SQIVND (reference sequence). V lost 8 bases to trimming and J lost 4 bases; unmatched junction nucleotides: 6. The CDR3 consists of 13 residues. The CDR3: CASQDRDLYGYTF. The CDR3 nucleotides are TGTGCCAGTCAGGACAGGGACCTCTATGGCTACACCTTC.

The chain joins TRBV7-9 to TRBJ1-4; TRBD1 matches 12 bases. In germline, CDR1 is SEHNR, CDR2 FQNEAQ (reference sequence). The CDR3 runs to 17 residues. After removal of 4 bases from V and 1 base from J, the junction contained 4 bases not matched to a gene. Here the CDR3 DNA reads TGTGCCAGCAGCTCCCGGGACAGGGGGCTAACTAATGAAAAACTGTTTTTT. This sequence encodes CASSSRDRGLTNEKLFF.

This chain connects TRBV4-3 to TRBJ1-1, with 7 bases aligning to TRBD1. V trimming: 0 bases; J trimming: 3 bases; junction bases outside the gene matches: 4. The CDR3 is 15 residues long. Germline assignment: CDR1 LGHNA and CDR2 YSLEER. This CDR3 is CASSQDTRGDTEAFF. CDR3 bases: TGCGCCAGCAGCCAAGATACCAGGGGGGACACTGAAGCTTTCTTT.

This chain connects TRBV7-3 to TRBJ2-5, with 13 bases fitting TRBD2. The CDR3 is 17 residues long. The V gene's germline CDR1 is SGHTA and CDR2 FQGTGA. V was pared by 3 bases and J by 2 bases, with 6 bases of the junction left unmatched. The CDR3 bases are TGTGCCAGCAGCTTGAATCCGGGACTAGCGGGGCAAGAGACCCAGTACTTC. Its protein is CASSLNPGLAGQETQYF.

The chain has TRBV10-3 and TRBJ1-1; possibly TRBD1 for D (6 bases). CDR3 length: 15 residues. V lost 3 bases to trimming and J lost 4 bases, with 15 bases between them. Looked up from germline, CDR1 is ENHRY and CDR2 is SYGVKD. DNA for the CDR3: TGTGCCATCAGTGATGGGCGGGGGCTTATCACTGAAGCTTTCTTT. Its protein product is CAISDGRGLITEAFF.

V gene TRBV21-1 combines with J gene TRBJ2-5; TRBD1, as called in the table, went unchecked against the DNA. TRBV21-1 is labeled a pseudogene. CDR3 length: 14 residues. CDR3 in DNA: TGTGCCAGCAGGGACAGACCAGGCGAGGAGACCCAGTACTTC. It is translated as CASRDRPGEETQYF.

This clone came up a few times. The chain employs TRBV25-1 and TRBJ2-7; D unclear. Germline values: CDR1 MGHDK, CDR2 SYGVNS. With 5 bases removed from V and 0 bases from J, the gap between germline ends came to 11 bases. The CDR3 loop spans 14 amino acids. The chain's CDR3 is CASSFAESSYEQYF. The CDR3 nucleotides are TGTGCCAGCAGTTTTGCTGAGAGCTCCTACGAGCAGTACTTC.

The chain has TRBV10-3 and TRBJ1-5; D might be TRBD1 (6 bases). Trimming took off 5 bases at V and 2 bases at J, with 7 bases between the two ends. The length of the CDR3 is 13 residues. CDR1 is ENHRY, CDR2 SYGVKD, per germline. The CDR3 region is CAISPGGNQPQHF. The CDR3 bases are TGTGCCATCAGTCCAGGGGGCAATCAGCCCCAGCATTTT.

The chain links TRBV5-5 to TRBJ2-1; 9 bases are shared with TRBD1. The ends lost 4 bases at V and 8 bases at J; junction bases unmatched: 13. CDR1 and CDR2 (germline): SGHKS, YYEKEE (reference sequence). The CDR3 loop spans 16 amino acids. This chain's CDR3 is CASSQGGTGLVDEQFF. CDR3 DNA sequence: TGTGCCAGCAGCCAGGGCGGGACAGGGTTGGTCGATGAGCAGTTCTTC.

V and J are TRBV6-5 and TRBJ2-7, with 13 bases lining up with TRBD2. The CDR3 has 14 residues. The germline V gene encodes CDR1 MNHEY and CDR2 SVGAGI. J was trimmed by 5 bases and V by 6 bases; bases with no gene match: 4. The DNA of the CDR3 is TGTGCCAGCAGGGGACTAGCGGGAATCAACGAGCAGTACTTC. Protein product: CASRGLAGINEQYF.

The chain couples TRBV7-6 to TRBJ2-2; 11 bases align to TRBD2. V lost 5 bases and J lost 6; bases outside the gene matches: 5. The CDR3 spans 15 residues. Germline assignment: CDR1 SGHVS and CDR2 FNYEAQ. The CDR3 nucleotides read TGTGCCAGCAGCCCGACTAGCGGGATCCCCGGGGAGCTGTTTTTT. The encoded protein is CASSPTSGIPGELFF. Supplemented by reference TRBV7-6 and TRBJ2-2, the full variable domain reads GAGVSQSPRYKVTKRGQDVALRCDPISGHVSLYWYRQALGQGPEFLTYFNYEAQQDKSGLPNDRFSAERPEGSISTLTIQRTEQRDSAMYRCASSPTSGIPGELFFGEGSRLTVL.

This clone is classed as medium-sized. Other DNA sequences in this sample translate to the same CDR3. V and J are TRBV5-7 and TRBJ1-3, with 8 bases identical to TRBD1. TRBV5-7 is given ORF status, its function remaining uncertain. The length of the CDR3 is 15 residues. Trimming removed 0 bases from V and 2 bases from J; junction bases left unmatched: 1. This chain's CDR3 is CASSLEQGAGNTIYF. CDR3 coding DNA: TGTGCCAGCAGCTTGGAACAGGGGGCTGGAAACACCATATATTTT.

V usage is TRBV28 and J usage is TRBJ1-2; TRBD1 matches 7 bases. CDR1 and CDR2 (germline): MDHEN, SYDVKM. Germline trimming cut 6 bases from V and 7 bases from J; bases unmatched to any gene: 11. CDR3 size: 14 residues. The chain's CDR3 is CASSRDSASGGYTF. The CDR3 nucleotides are TGTGCCAGCAGCCGGGACAGCGCATCAGGTGGCTACACCTTC.

This clone occurred once. V usage is TRBV29-1 and J usage is TRBJ2-1; the match to TRBD2 covers 12 bases. Germline-derived CDR1 and CDR2 are SQVTM and ANQGSEA. J was trimmed by 8 bases and V by 0 bases; bases with no gene match: 11. The CDR3 totals 17 residues. In DNA form, the CDR3 reads TGCAGCGTTGAAGAGGTCCCACTAGCGGGAGGAGGGGATGAGCAGTTCTTC. Translation: CSVEEVPLAGGGDEQFF.

The rearrangement uses TRBV4-2 and TRBJ2-5; 13 nucleotides match TRBD2. Per the germline V gene, CDR1 is LGHNA and CDR2 is YNFKEQ. The CDR3 sequence is 17 residues long. The V gene end was trimmed by 4 bases and the J gene end by 1 base; junction bases not matched to a gene: 6. In DNA, the CDR3 is TGTGCCAGCAGCCCAAGGACTAGCGGGAGAACCCAAGAGACCCAGTACTTC. Translating it yields CASSPRTSGRTQETQYF.

About this clone itself: Other DNA sequences of this sample code for an identical CDR3. V usage is TRBV11-3 and J usage is TRBJ2-5; D call uncertain. Per the germline V gene, CDR1 is SGHNT and CDR2 is YENEEA. CDR3 length: 12 amino acids. V was cut by 2 bases and J by 5 bases, with 6 bases left in between. The CDR3 nucleotides are TGTGCCAGCAGCTTACCTTCTGAGACCCAGTACTTC. Its translation is CASSLPSETQYF.

V is TRBV27 and J is TRBJ2-7, with TRBD1 as a possible D gene (7 bases). This CDR3 contains 14 residues. Germline CDR1 MNHEY, CDR2 SMNVEV (reference sequence). V dropped 8 bases and J dropped 0 bases, with 14 bases sitting between them. CDR3 residues: CASARGQYSYEQYF. DNA for the CDR3: TGTGCCAGCGCGCGGGGACAGTACTCCTACGAGCAGTACTTC.

The chain is built from TRBV6-1 and TRBJ2-3, with a tentative D call TRBD1 (6 bases). The germline gives CDR1 MNHNS, CDR2 SASEGT. CDR3 size: 12 residues. V was cut by 0 bases and J by 8 bases, with 6 bases left in between. In DNA, the CDR3 is TGTGCCAGCAGTGAAGCGGGGGCTACGCAGTATTTT. This translates into CASSEAGATQYF.

The rearrangement uses TRBV4-2 and TRBJ2-5; D might be TRBD1 (7 bases). This CDR3 is 13 amino acids long. The V gene's germline CDR1 is LGHNA and CDR2 YNFKEQ. Trimming took off 6 bases at V and 5 bases at J, with 13 bases between the two ends. The CDR3 sequence is CASRKTGRETQYF. CDR3 sequence (DNA): TGTGCCAGCAGAAAGACAGGGAGGGAGACCCAGTACTTC.

This clone was recorded once. The chain is built from TRBV30 and TRBJ2-2; TRBD1 agrees at 10 bases. Germline loops: CDR1 GTSNPN, CDR2 SVGIG (reference sequence). The length of the CDR3 is 15 residues. Losses at the gene ends were 2 bases for V and 4 bases for J; bases not matched to a gene: 4. This chain's CDR3 is CAWSHRTGGTGELFF. The CDR3, as DNA: TGTGCCTGGAGTCATCGGACAGGGGGCACCGGGGAGCTGTTTTTT.

The V gene is TRBV27, the J gene TRBJ2-5; 13 bases map to TRBD2. The DNA end lines up better with TRBJ2-7; the J call may be wrong. CDR3 length: 16 amino acids. The germline gives CDR1 MNHEY, CDR2 SMNVEV (reference sequence). CDR3 nucleotides: TGTGCCAGCAAATCAGGAGGACTAGCGGGAGCCTACGAGCAGTACTTC. Protein product: CASKSGGLAGAYEQYF.

This clone appeared a single time. The V call is TRBV12-2, the J call TRBJ2-2; the table calls TRBD1, which could not be checked here. TRBV12-2 is designated a pseudogene. CDR3 length: 15 residues. The CDR3 region is CASRSRTGTTGELFF. CDR3 DNA: TGTGCAAGTCGCTCCCGGACAGGGACGACCGGGGAGCTGTTTTTT.

The CDR3 nucleotides are TGTGCCAGCAGCGGCGGGGGGGGTGAGGGGGAGCAGTACTTC. Its protein is CASSGGGGEGEQYF. The chain is built from TRBV5-4 and TRBJ2-7; 9 nucleotides agree with TRBD2. The V segment lost 4 bases and the J segment 7 bases; nucleotides outside the gene matches: 9. CDR1 and CDR2 from the germline V gene are SGHNT and YYREEE (reference sequence). The CDR3 length is 14 residues.

J is TRBJ1-2 and V is TRBV29-1; D gene ambiguous. The V gene lost 3 bases and the J gene lost 4 bases, with 9 bases spanning the gap. This CDR3 has 12 residues. Germline V gene sequence: CDR1 SQVTM, CDR2 ANQGSEA. DNA of the CDR3: TGCAGCGTTGACGGGGTCCCCTATGGCTACACCTTC. It encodes CSVDGVPYGYTF.